Each of the 9 T cell receptor beta chains below was sequenced from the same sample in a study of CD8+CD57+ T cells in acquired aplastic anemia. Genomic DNA, serving as template, underwent TCR beta VDJ and CDR3 profiling. Each CDR3 protein gets one entry after TCRdb re-called the reads with MiXCR. Of under 150,000 distinct CDR3 sequences in the sample, less than 45% were seen once. The sequenced sample was sorted CD4+, CD8+, or CD8+CD57+ T cells (not recorded which) from PBMCs. These receptors originate from a human donor in good health, serving as a control.

As regards this clonotype: Compared with germline, one end of the junction differs, possibly owing to a read error. The chain recombines TRBV5-4 with TRBJ1-1, with a weak D call TRBD1 (5 bases). The CDR3 is made up of 22 amino acids. Germline-derived CDR1 and CDR2 are SGHNT and YYREEE (reference sequence). The DNA for the CDR3 is TGTGCCAGCAGCTTGAGAGGGATACTAGCGCGGGGGAGGGATACTAGGGGAGCTGGAGCTTTTTTT. Its protein product is CASSLRGILARGRDTRGAGAFF.

The rearrangement uses TRBV20-1 and TRBJ2-7; TRBD1 or TRBD2 may be the D gene (5 bases each). Looked up from germline, CDR1 is DFQATT and CDR2 is SNEGSKA (reference sequence). Trimming stripped 6 bases from V and 2 bases from J, with 14 bases between. CDR3 length: 13 residues. CDR3 in amino acids: CSARGLDTYEQYF. As DNA, the CDR3 is TGCAGTGCGCGTGGACTGGACACCTACGAGCAGTACTTC.

This clonotype was counted only a few times. The rearrangement links TRBV25-1 to TRBJ2-7; D might be TRBD1 (6 bases). There are 18 residues in the CDR3. Per the germline V gene, CDR1 is MGHDK and CDR2 is SYGVNS. V lost 2 bases, J lost 3 bases, and 23 bases lay in between. The CDR3 spells CASSEGVRDTTENYEQYF. The DNA of the CDR3 is TGTGCCAGCAGTGAAGGCGTAAGGGACACCACCGAGAACTACGAGCAGTACTTC.

The sample holds one count of this clonotype. The genes are TRBV24-1 and TRBJ1-1, with 7 bases that match TRBD1. CDR1 and CDR2 (germline): KGHDR, SFDVKD. V was pared by 9 bases and J by 7 bases, with 13 bases of the junction left unmatched. The CDR3 spans 14 residues. CDR3 nucleotide sequence: TGTGCCACCTTGGCTAGAGAGGGGGCCCTTGAAGCTTTCTTT. It codes for CATLAREGALEAFF.

This clonotype was found many times. The chain carries TRBV20-1 and TRBJ1-2; a weak D match, TRBD1 (5 bases). Trimming left V 3 bases short and J 5 bases short, with 13 bases between. Germline CDR1 DFQATT, CDR2 SNEGSKA (reference sequence). CDR3 length: 13 residues. The DNA for the CDR3 is TGCAGTGCTAGTGAAGGGGTTGGTTATGGCTACACCTTC. It encodes CSASEGVGYGYTF.

This clonotype was detected ten times or more. The rearrangement uses TRBV4-1 and TRBJ2-7; D ambiguous. This CDR3 has 16 residues. The V gene lost 3 bases and the J gene lost 2 bases, with 17 bases spanning the gap. Germline V lookup: CDR1 MGHRA, CDR2 YSYEKL. CDR3 in amino acids: CASSQTPTSAAYEQYF. In nucleotides, the CDR3 is TGCGCCAGCAGCCAGACTCCGACAAGCGCTGCCTACGAGCAGTACTTC.

In regard to this clonotype: A much bigger clone sits one base away, suggesting this may be a read error. This sequence joins TRBV6-1 and TRBJ1-1; unclear D gene. The CDR3 is 14 amino acids. Germline V lookup: CDR1 MNHNS, CDR2 SASEGT. The CDR3 nucleotides are TGTGCCAGCAGACAGAACTACATGAACACTGAAGCTTCCTTT. It codes for CASRQNYMNTEASF.

In this sample, this clonotype turned up many times. V and J are TRBV3-1 and TRBJ1-2; no definite D call. In germline, CDR1 is LGHDT, CDR2 YNNKEL (reference sequence). This CDR3 comprises 16 residues. V lost 5 bases, J lost 4 bases, and 20 bases lay in between. CDR3 residues: CASSFLSVEGSYGYTF. The CDR3 DNA is TGTGCCAGCAGCTTTTTGTCGGTCGAGGGTAGCTATGGCTACACCTTC.

This clonotype was seen at least ten times. The V and J genes are TRBV7-6 and TRBJ2-1, with 8 bases aligning to TRBD1. J was trimmed by 0 bases and V by 5 bases; bases with no gene match: 3. The CDR3 contains 15 residues. Germline CDR1 SGHVS, CDR2 FNYEAQ. The CDR3 bases are TGTGCCAGCAGCCCCGACAGGGGCTCCTACAATGAGCAGTTCTTC. The encoded protein is CASSPDRGSYNEQFF.